The rows below give T cell receptor beta chains drawn from one sample of a study of T cells in Graves' hyperthyroidism and ophthalmopathy. TCRdb re-analysed the multiplex PCR reads in MiXCR, keeping a single row per CDR3 protein. The repertoire includes 490,000 or so distinct CDR3 sequences, under 25% of them detected once, and 45% to 50% sits in the top ten. Material for sequencing was blood. These receptors were collected from a woman between 65 and 79 years old with Graves' ophthalmopathy. Both conserved end residues are part of each CDR3. Fields, in order: V gene, J gene, D gene, CDR3 protein. A D gene is named only where the DNA matches it firmly.

TRBV30	TRBJ2-1	TRBD1	CAWSVSTGSNEQFF
TRBV5-1	TRBJ1-1	TRBD1	CASSPTGSWTTGREAFF
TRBV11-2	TRBJ2-6	.	CASSLMGSGANVLTF
TRBV12-3/TRBV12-4	TRBJ2-7	.	CASSPPISYEQYF
TRBV12-3/TRBV12-4	TRBJ2-2	.	CASSLAGEGELFF
TRBV6-1	TRBJ2-7	.	CASRGLPYEQYF
TRBV6-6	TRBJ1-4	.	CASSYTGTPNEKLFF
TRBV19	TRBJ1-2	TRBD1	CASSTDLTGGAYGYTF
TRBV11-3	TRBJ1-1	.	CASSPRQNDIEAFF
TRBV5-1	TRBJ1-4	TRBD1	CASRARGEKLFF
TRBV20-1	TRBJ1-1	.	CSARAGFHTEAFF
TRBV19	TRBJ1-2	.	CASSHQGFYGYTF
TRBV5-1	TRBJ2-3	TRBD2	CASSTGTSSSTDTQYF
TRBV19	TRBJ1-5	.	CASSIPPQTVSNQPQHF
TRBV7-2	TRBJ1-5	.	CASSLVPGTNQPQHF
TRBV6-1	TRBJ2-7	.	CASNRGSYEQYF
TRBV11-2	TRBJ1-6	TRBD1	CASSRDRGVSPLHF
TRBV5-1	TRBJ2-3	.	CASSPQSGQNTDTQYF
TRBV29-1	TRBJ2-3	TRBD2	CSVIPAGGNQGQYF
TRBV7-8	TRBJ2-1	.	CASSSRLGNEQFF
TRBV20-1	TRBJ2-2	.	CSASKGAGELFF
TRBV20-1	TRBJ2-3	TRBD2	CSAMRILSGSSTDTQYF
TRBV19	TRBJ1-5	.	CASSISDTRNQPQHF
TRBV18	TRBJ2-4	.	CASSPEARNIQYF
TRBV5-1	TRBJ2-5	TRBD2	CASSTSGRGQETQYF
TRBV20-1	TRBJ2-1	.	CSARLAGRVSYNEQFF
TRBV5-1	TRBJ1-1	.	CASSSRGTSEAFF
TRBV11-2	TRBJ2-5	TRBD2	CASSQASGRVGETQYF
TRBV29-1	TRBJ1-1	.	CSVEGGARTEAFF
TRBV28	TRBJ2-7	.	CASSPVWPGVQYF
TRBV12-5	TRBJ2-5	.	CASGPPLTGLGETQYF
TRBV29-1	TRBJ1-5	TRBD1	CSVRGTGGRHYSNQPQHF
TRBV15	TRBJ2-2	.	CATSRDIKNTGELFF
TRBV28	TRBJ2-2	TRBD1	CASVPGGTGELFF
TRBV28	TRBJ2-6	.	CASRTTGSGANVLTF
TRBV3-1	TRBJ2-1	.	CASSFQRARPPNEQFF
TRBV20-1	TRBJ1-5	.	CSAKGGNQPQHF
TRBV12-3/TRBV12-4	TRBJ2-1	TRBD2	CASSLGLAGAWDEQFF
TRBV6-4	TRBJ2-3	.	CASSATFLGTDTQYF
TRBV7-3	TRBJ1-2	TRBD1	CASGQGHGYTF
TRBV2	TRBJ2-3	.	CASSEARGETDTQYF
TRBV20-1	TRBJ1-1	.	CSAPGMVEAFF
TRBV19	TRBJ2-5	.	CASSTTAIGVPQYF